The 4 T cell receptor beta chains presented below share a single source sample, sequenced in a study of tissue T cells after allogeneic stem cell transplantation (dated 2022 in TCRdb). The library was made by the immunoSEQ multiplex PCR assay. The table comes from immuneACCESS by way of TCRdb, which keeps in-frame sequences with V and J called. Part of the clones is missing from these tables; in studies checked, under half for an unresolved V gene and the rest for unknown reasons. Here the sample has some 3,200 clones; around 60% occur a single time. Less than 4.5% of the sample is in the top ten clones. The sample's time point label, in plain terms: mouse harvest day 7 after allogeneic transplant. Mouse grafts combined 10^7 T-cell-depleted bone marrow cells with 10^6 splenic CD5+ T cells, given via tail vein injection. What was sequenced was gut tissue. Source of these receptors: a female BALB/c mouse given C57BL/6 T cells with graft-versus-host disease after an allogeneic hematopoietic cell transplant.

On this clone: Each gene name is a mouse one. The read gets to within 1 residue of the CDR3 end, and the germline J gene fills in the rest. The chain uses TRBV3 and TRBJ1-4; tentatively, D is TRBD1 (5 bases). CDR3 length equals 14 residues. Trimming pared 1 base from V and 6 bases from J, leaving 9 bases between. Germline CDR1 reads SNHLY; CDR2 reads FYNGKV (reference sequence). CDR3 amino acids: CASSLGSGYERLFF. The CDR3 bases that were read are TGTGCCAGCAGCTTAGGGTCAGGGTACGAAAGATTATTT.

Concerning this clone: Gene names and germline refer to mouse. The read finishes 1 residue shy of the CDR3 end, and the germline J gene is used to complete it. The chain recombines TRBV26 with TRBJ1-3; tentative D call: TRBD1 (5 bases). The ends were cut back, 2 bases at V and 0 bases at J, with 5 bases in the middle. The CDR3 length is 14 residues. In germline, CDR1 is KGHPV, CDR2 FQNQEV (reference sequence). CDR3 loop: CASSLRGSGNTLYF. CDR3 DNA (partial): TGTGCCAGCAGTCTGAGGGGTTCTGGAAATACGCTCTAT.

On this clone: The genes are named according to mouse. From the germline J gene comes the end of the CDR3, since the read stops 1 residue before it. The chain combines TRBV26 with TRBJ1-6; 8 positions agree with TRBD1. TRBJ1-6 falls under the ORF class, with uncertain function. Trimming cost V 6 bases and J 0 bases; bases outside gene matches: 4. The CDR3 extends over 16 amino acids. Per germline, CDR1 KGHPV and CDR2 FQNQEV (reference sequence). CDR3 amino acids: CASSPTGVSYNSPLYF. The covered CDR3 bases are TGTGCCAGCAGCCCGACAGGGGTTTCCTATAATTCGCCCCTCTAC.

Notes on this clone: Germline and genes: mouse. The read terminates 1 residue before the CDR3 end, so the remaining end is supplied by the germline J gene. This chain joins TRBV26 and TRBJ1-6; TRBD1 matches 7 bases. TRBJ1-6 is an ORF for which the function is uncertain. V trimming: 6 bases; J trimming: 4 bases; junction bases outside the gene matches: 3. This CDR3 comprises 14 residues. Germline values: CDR1 KGHPV, CDR2 FQNQEV (reference sequence). This chain's CDR3 is CASSHRGYNSPLYF. The covered CDR3 bases are TGTGCCAGCAGCCACAGGGGTTATAATTCGCCCCTCTAC.